Below are 28 T cell receptor beta chains sequenced from a single sample in a study of vaccination and CD4 T cells after COVID-19. As to treatment: approximately 10-day PBMC culture with coronavirus spike peptide pools or control peptides (ViraFEST assay). Sequence data for DNA of cultured CD4+ T cells were generated by the Oncomine TCR Beta short-read assay. Via MiXCR, TCRdb re-called the PCR reads, giving one row per CDR3 protein. The table has 15,000 to 20,000 distinct CDR3 sequences, 35% to 50% seen once; the top ten hold approximately 14%. No cognate antigen is known for these TCRs. Sequencing was performed on CD4+ T cells from blood, cultured in vitro. These receptors originate from a human donor who had recovered from COVID-19.

The V gene is TRBV24-1, the J gene TRBJ2-3; the D gene could be TRBD1 or TRBD2 (5 bases each). V was pared by 3 bases and J by 0 bases, with 9 bases between. The CDR3 is 15 residues long. In germline, CDR1 is KGHDR, CDR2 SFDVKD. DNA of the CDR3: TGTGCCACCAGTGATCAGGGAGCTAGCACAGATACGCAGTATTTT. This translates into CATSDQGASTDTQYF.

This clonotype was observed a handful of times. CDR3 protein: CSARERAQREYEQYF. In nucleotides, the CDR3 is TGCAGTGCTAGAGAAAGGGCCCAGAGGGAATACGAGCAGTACTTC. This chain connects TRBV20-1 to TRBJ2-7, with a tentative D call TRBD2 (5 bases). The CDR3 sequence is 15 residues long. The V end was cut by 0 bases, the J end by 4 bases, with 16 bases between. Germline CDR1 reads DFQATT; CDR2 reads SNEGSKA (reference sequence).

The rearrangement joins TRBV2 to TRBJ1-1; TRBD1 is a possible D gene (5 bases). Looked up from germline, CDR1 is SNHLY and CDR2 is FYNNEI. The CDR3 extends over 14 amino acids. V was trimmed by 6 bases and J by 5 bases, leaving 16 bases between them. The DNA of the CDR3 is TGTGCCAGCAGGTACGGGACCTATGAGACTGAAGCTTTCTTT. Protein: CASRYGTYETEAFF. Together with reference TRBV2 and TRBJ1-1, the CDR3 gives the full variable domain: EPEVTQTPSHQVTQMGQEVILRCVPISNHLYFYWYRQILGQKVEFLVSFYNNEISEKSEIFDDQFSVERPDGSNFTLKIRSTKLEDSAMYFCASRYGTYETEAFFGQGTRLTVV.

This clonotype came up a few times. V is TRBV7-6 and J is TRBJ2-2; D is ambiguous. Trimming took off 3 bases at V and 6 bases at J, with 14 bases between the two ends. CDR1 is SGHVS, CDR2 FNYEAQ, per germline. CDR3 length: 15 amino acids. The DNA of the CDR3 is TGTGCCAGCAGCTTGAGCAGGTTTTCGGCCGGGGAGCTGTTTTTT. As protein: CASSLSRFSAGELFF.

V and J are TRBV7-8 and TRBJ2-1; 7 nucleotides match TRBD2. CDR3 length: 16 amino acids. Germline loops: CDR1 SGHVS, CDR2 FQNEAQ. V shed 4 bases and J 3 bases; nucleotides not matched to a gene: 9. The CDR3 sequence is CASSSGRGNNYNEQFF. CDR3 coding DNA: TGTGCCAGCAGCTCAGGGCGGGGGAACAACTACAATGAGCAGTTCTTC.

The rearrangement uses TRBV18 and TRBJ1-3, with D unresolved. V was clipped by 3 bases and J by 0 bases, with 9 bases between them. CDR3 length: 15 residues. The germline V gene has CDR1 KGHSH and CDR2 LQKENI. CDR3 DNA: TGTGCCAGCTCACCCGGACGGAACTCTGGAAACACCATATATTTT. Translating it yields CASSPGRNSGNTIYF.

V is TRBV7-6 and J is TRBJ2-3, with D hard to call. The ends were cut back, 5 bases at V and 6 bases at J, with 15 bases in the middle. Germline loops: CDR1 SGHVS, CDR2 FNYEAQ. The CDR3 loop spans 14 amino acids. The CDR3 region is CASSLRLPLDTQYF. The CDR3 coding sequence is TGTGCCAGCAGCCTGAGACTTCCTCTGGATACGCAGTATTTT.

This clonotype is a singleton in its sample. This rearrangement joins TRBV10-1 to TRBJ2-2; D call uncertain. V dropped 3 bases and J dropped 7 bases, with 9 bases sitting between them. The CDR3 loop spans 13 amino acids. Germline values: CDR1 WNHNN, CDR2 SYGVQD (reference sequence). The CDR3 bases are TGCGCCAGCAGTGATGGTAAAATCGGGGAGCTGTTTTTT. It is translated as CASSDGKIGELFF.

The CDR3 DNA is TGTGCCATCCGACCCCGACAGGGGGATGAGGGCACTGAAGCTTTCTTT. Protein product: CAIRPRQGDEGTEAFF. The chain joins TRBV10-3 to TRBJ1-1, with 9 bases fitting TRBD1. The CDR3 sequence is 16 residues long. Germline V gives CDR1 ENHRY, CDR2 SYGVKD. The ends lost 8 bases at V and 4 bases at J; junction bases unmatched: 14.

This clonotype has a handful of counts. The CDR3 reads CASSTNYGYTF. The CDR3 bases are TGTGCCAGCAGCACTAACTATGGCTACACCTTC. The chain combines TRBV28 with TRBJ1-2; D call uncertain. Germline assignment: CDR1 MDHEN and CDR2 SYDVKM. Trimming cost V 6 bases and J 0 bases, with 2 bases left between them. The CDR3 totals 11 residues.

The rearrangement uses TRBV30 and TRBJ1-2; D is undetermined. V gave up 0 bases and J gave up 0 bases, with 11 bases separating them. The CDR3 has 15 residues. The germline V gene encodes CDR1 GTSNPN and CDR2 SVGIG (reference sequence). CDR3 nucleotide sequence: TGTGCCTGGAGTGTACGGATAGAACCTAACTATGGCTACACCTTC. As protein: CAWSVRIEPNYGYTF. Full variable domain (outside the CDR3, taken from reference TRBV30 and TRBJ1-2): SQTIHQWPATLVQPVGSPLSLECTVEGTSNPNLYWYRQAAGRGLQLLFYSVGIGQISSEVPQNLSASRPQDRQFILSSKKLLLSDSGFYLCAWSVRIEPNYGYTFGSGTRLTVV.

The V call is TRBV5-4, the J call TRBJ1-2; 9 bases line up with TRBD1. Per the germline V gene, CDR1 is SGHNT and CDR2 is YYREEE (reference sequence). This CDR3 region has 14 residues. After removal of 3 bases from V and 2 bases from J, the junction contained 2 bases not matched to a gene. The CDR3: CASSYTGGNYGYTF. DNA for the CDR3: TGTGCCAGCAGCTACACAGGGGGCAACTATGGCTACACCTTC.

The chain recombines TRBV21-1 with TRBJ2-1; the D call of TRBD1 is as the table states it, not checked on the DNA. TRBV21-1 constitutes a pseudogene. The CDR3 extends over 14 amino acids. Here the CDR3 reads CASTGAASWDEQFF. CDR3 DNA: TGTGCCAGCACAGGGGCAGCCTCCTGGGATGAGCAGTTCTTC.

This clonotype was counted a single time. The chain carries TRBV5-6 and TRBJ2-7; D ambiguous. The CDR3 is 15 residues long. Germline assignment: CDR1 SGHDT and CDR2 YYEEEE. V was shortened by 4 bases and J by 0 bases, with 14 bases between the two germline ends. The CDR3: CASSPREPSSYEQYF. In DNA, the CDR3 is TGTGCCAGCAGCCCCCGAGAGCCCTCCTCCTACGAGCAGTACTTC. Full variable domain (remainder filled in from reference TRBV5-6 and TRBJ2-7): DAGVTQSPTHLIKTRGQQVTLRCSPKSGHDTVSWYQQALGQGPQFIFQYYEEEERQRGNFPDRFSGHQFPNYSSELNVNALLLGDSALYLCASSPREPSSYEQYFGPGTRLTVT.

This clonotype showed up just a few times. This chain joins TRBV2 and TRBJ1-6; 10 nucleotides agree with TRBD1. The CDR3 loop spans 15 amino acids. CDR1 and CDR2 (germline): SNHLY, FYNNEI. V lost 6 bases to trimming and J lost 10 bases; unmatched junction nucleotides: 9. The CDR3 sequence is CASRENDRGRSPLHF. The DNA of the CDR3 is TGTGCCAGCAGGGAGAATGACAGGGGGCGATCACCCCTCCACTTT.

V gene TRBV2 combines with J gene TRBJ1-2; D unclear. The germline V gene has CDR1 SNHLY and CDR2 FYNNEI. This CDR3 has 12 amino acids. Trimming pared 7 bases from V and 6 bases from J, leaving 12 bases between. DNA for the CDR3: TGTGCCAGCACGGGAACCTTGCATGGCTACACCTTC. Translation gives CASTGTLHGYTF.

The genes are TRBV25-1 and TRBJ1-1, with no clear D. Per the germline V gene, CDR1 is MGHDK and CDR2 is SYGVNS. Trimming took off 1 base at V and 8 bases at J, with 8 bases between the two ends. The CDR3 has 12 amino acids. The chain's CDR3 is CASSEFPFEAFF. As DNA, the CDR3 is TGTGCCAGCAGTGAATTCCCCTTCGAAGCTTTCTTT.

The J gene is TRBJ2-7, the V gene TRBV24-1, with 8 bases aligning to TRBD1. Per the germline V gene, CDR1 is KGHDR and CDR2 is SFDVKD. The CDR3 runs 17 residues. With V trimmed by 2 bases and J by 4 bases, 12 bases remained unmatched. This CDR3 reads CATSDSRGQGWVYEQYF. Here the CDR3 DNA reads TGTGCCACCAGTGATTCCCGAGGACAGGGTTGGGTTTACGAGCAGTACTTC.

This clonotype showed up just once. The chain uses TRBV7-2 and TRBJ2-3; D may be TRBD2 (7 bases). Trimming removed 3 bases at V and 9 bases at J, with 16 bases between. Germline CDR1 is SGHTA and CDR2 is FQGNSA. This CDR3 has 14 residues. CDR3 sequence: CASSFATRGGTQYF. The DNA for the CDR3 is TGTGCCAGCAGCTTCGCCACAAGGGGGGGCACGCAGTATTTT.

The rearrangement joins TRBV7-9 to TRBJ2-2; D is possibly TRBD1 (5 bases). CDR1 is SEHNR and CDR2 is FQNEAQ in the germline V gene (reference sequence). Trimming removed 5 bases at V and 3 bases at J, with 16 bases between. CDR3 length: 16 amino acids. The CDR3 loop is CASSHPTASDTGELFF. The CDR3 region has the DNA TGTGCCAGCAGCCACCCGACAGCCAGTGACACCGGGGAGCTGTTTTTT.

This clonotype was counted between two and nine times. The chain combines TRBV12-3 or TRBV12-4 with TRBJ2-6; 8 nucleotides match TRBD1. Germline trimming cut 5 bases from V and 0 bases from J; bases unmatched to any gene: 9. This CDR3 spans 18 amino acids. The CDR3 reads CASSLLTGVRSGANVLTF. The DNA of the CDR3 is TGTGCCAGCAGTCTCTTGACAGGGGTTCGCTCTGGGGCCAACGTCCTGACTTTC.

This clonotype has only a few counts. This rearrangement joins TRBV10-1 to TRBJ1-6; unclear D gene. Germline V gives CDR1 WNHNN, CDR2 SYGVQD (reference sequence). V was pared by 8 bases and J by 0 bases, with 11 bases between. This CDR3 has 15 residues. CDR3 residues: CASSSGSSYNSPLHF. The DNA for the CDR3 is TGCGCCAGCTCTTCGGGAAGCTCCTATAATTCACCCCTCCACTTT.

The gene calls are TRBV7-2 and TRBJ2-3; possible D gene TRBD2, 6 bases. The V and J ends lost 3 bases and 0 bases respectively, with 10 bases between them. The germline CDR1 and CDR2 sequences are SGHTA and FQGNSA. The CDR3 extends over 15 amino acids. CDR3 sequence (DNA): TGTGCCAGCAGCTTCGCGGGGCCGAGCACAGATACGCAGTATTTT. This sequence encodes CASSFAGPSTDTQYF.

The chain employs TRBV11-3 and TRBJ2-7, with 7 bases lining up with TRBD1. This CDR3 is 13 amino acids long. The junction had 4 bases not matched to a gene; V was cut back by 1 base and J by 7 bases. Germline V gene sequence: CDR1 SGHNT, CDR2 YENEEA. The CDR3 reads CASSLARTGEQYF. DNA of the CDR3: TGTGCCAGCAGCTTAGCCCGGACAGGAGAGCAGTACTTC. The full variable domain, with the rest looked up from reference TRBV11-3 and TRBJ2-7, is EAGVVQSPRYKIIEKKQPVAFWCNPISGHNTLYWYLQNLGQGPELLIRYENEEAVDDSQLPKDRFSAERLKGVDSTLKIQPAELGDSAVYLCASSLARTGEQYFGPGTRLTVT.

The rearrangement links TRBV20-1 to TRBJ2-5; TRBD1 aligns across 9 bases. J was trimmed by 5 bases and V by 6 bases; bases with no gene match: 7. This CDR3 contains 13 residues. CDR1 and CDR2 from the germline V gene are DFQATT and SNEGSKA (reference sequence). The CDR3 DNA reads TGCAGTGCCCAGACAGGGGGAGTGGAGACCCAGTACTTC. Its translation is CSAQTGGVETQYF.

The rearrangement uses TRBV20-1 and TRBJ1-2; unclear D gene. CDR3 length: 13 residues. Germline CDR1 reads DFQATT; CDR2 reads SNEGSKA (reference sequence). The V gene lost 1 base and the J gene lost 6 bases, with 12 bases spanning the gap. CDR3 sequence: CSARVSLGDGYTF. CDR3 DNA sequence: TGCAGTGCTAGAGTTTCTTTGGGTGATGGCTACACCTTC.

This clonotype has more than one count but fewer than ten. CDR3 DNA: TGTGCCAGCTCACCCCAGGGTGACTATGGCTACACCTTC. Translating it yields CASSPQGDYGYTF. The chain employs TRBV18 and TRBJ1-2; a possible D gene is TRBD1 (5 bases). The V end was cut by 3 bases, the J end by 3 bases, with 8 bases between. CDR3 length: 13 amino acids. Germline V CDR1 and CDR2: KGHSH, LQKENI. Full variable domain (remainder filled in from reference TRBV18 and TRBJ1-2): NAGVMQNPRHLVRRRGQEARLRCSPMKGHSHVYWYRQLPEEGLKFMVYLQKENIIDESGMPKERFSAEFPKEGPSILRIQQVVRGDSAAYFCASSPQGDYGYTFGSGTRLTVV.

This clonotype was counted between two and nine times. The V and J genes are TRBV30 and TRBJ2-3; either TRBD1 or TRBD2 may fit D (6 bases each). Germline V lookup: CDR1 GTSNPN, CDR2 SVGIG (reference sequence). Trimming took 1 base from V and 7 from J, leaving 18 bases between them. CDR3 length equals 15 residues. In nucleotides, the CDR3 is TGTGCCTGGAGTGCGGGGCCCCGGGGGCCGCATACGCAGTATTTT. Amino acid sequence: CAWSAGPRGPHTQYF. The whole variable domain, remainder taken from reference TRBV30 and TRBJ2-3, is SQTIHQWPATLVQPVGSPLSLECTVEGTSNPNLYWYRQAAGRGLQLLFYSVGIGQISSEVPQNLSASRPQDRQFILSSKKLLLSDSGFYLCAWSAGPRGPHTQYFGPGTRLTVL.